The source of this TCR beta chain is a study of T cell repertoires in cytomegalovirus infection. At the level of the study: Indications came from public TCR beta signatures; they pointed to CMV infection and to a matching HLA type. Regarding the study as a whole: Summed public TCR beta family frequency identified CMV carriers bearing the relevant HLA. Ex vivo, HLA-C-restricted CMV-specific TCR beta clonotypes prevailed over the rest of the response.

As concerns this clonotype: Its target is unknown.

The germline CDR1 and CDR2 sequences are SEHNR and FQNEAQ (reference sequence). Trimming stripped 3 bases from V and 8 bases from J, with 16 bases between. This CDR3 contains 14 residues. From the reads, TCRdb called clonotypes with MiXCR, one entry per CDR3 protein. In the table there are about 830,000 distinct CDR3 sequences, 32% of which are singletons. The rearrangement joins TRBV7-9 to TRBJ1-1; possibly TRBD1 for D (5 bases). The receptor comes from a human donor in good health (CMV status not recorded). Some clones in this sample may be carry-over from other donors' samples. Sample: cultured CD8+ T cells from PBMCs, taken from culture after CMV antigen stimulation. The CDR3 protein is CASSFSVGQGEAFF. As DNA, the CDR3 is TGTGCCAGCAGCTTTAGTGTGGGGCAGGGAGAAGCTTTCTTT.